The 10 T cell receptor beta chains reported below all come from one sample, sequenced in a study of beta chain features in type 1 diabetes. Expressed TCRB transcripts were sequenced after all isolated RNA was converted to cDNA. Assay used: immunoSEQ multiplex PCR; TCRdb lists only in-frame clones, some missing. The table includes around 170,000 clones, approximately 9.9% detected once. Sequenced sample: central memory CD4+ T cells from blood. The receptors come from a woman aged 18-29 years in good health.

The sample holds a few counts of this clone. The chain carries TRBV9 and TRBJ2-3; the match to TRBD2 covers 14 bases. V lost 1 base, J lost 4 bases, and 11 bases stayed unmatched. This CDR3 contains 19 residues. Germline CDR1 SGDLS, CDR2 YYNGEE. The DNA for the CDR3 is TGTGCCAGCAGCGTATCGACTAGCGGGGGGGCCTTTTACGCAGATACGCAGTATTTT. Translation gives CASSVSTSGGAFYADTQYF. The variable domain in full, with the rest retrieved from reference TRBV9 and TRBJ2-3, is DSGVTQTPKHLITATGQRVTLRCSPRSGDLSVYWYQQSLDQGLQFLIQYYNGEERAKGNILERFSAQQFPDLHSELNLSSLELGDSALYFCASSVSTSGGAFYADTQYFGPGTRLTVL.

This clone turned up a few times. V gene TRBV9 combines with J gene TRBJ2-1, with D maybe TRBD1 (6 bases). This CDR3 is 16 amino acids long. The germline V and J ends were trimmed by 1 base and 3 bases, with 14 bases remaining between them. Germline assignment: CDR1 SGDLS and CDR2 YYNGEE. CDR3 sequence (DNA): TGTGCCAGCAGCGTATTAGGCAGGGGTAACTACAATGAGCAGTTCTTC. Translation: CASSVLGRGNYNEQFF.

This clone came up a few times. The chain combines TRBV18 with TRBJ2-1; 11 nucleotides line up with TRBD2. The CDR3 loop spans 16 amino acids. The germline V gene encodes CDR1 KGHSH and CDR2 LQKENI. The V and J ends lost 4 bases and 6 bases, in that order; junction bases with no gene match: 8. CDR3 nucleotide sequence: TGTGCCAGCTCACAAACGGGAACTAGCGGGAGCAATGAGCAGTTCTTC. Translation: CASSQTGTSGSNEQFF.

This clone has more than one count but fewer than ten. The chain has TRBV5-1 and TRBJ2-1; perhaps TRBD2 as D (6 bases). Deletions cut 0 bases from V and 10 bases from J, with 14 bases between. The CDR3 extends over 14 amino acids. Germline V CDR1 and CDR2: SGHRS, YFSETQ. The CDR3 bases are TGCGCCAGCAGCTTGGAGACCGCGGGGTCGGAGCAGTTCTTC. As protein: CASSLETAGSEQFF.

V usage is TRBV2 and J usage is TRBJ2-7; TRBD2 matches at 7 bases. From germline, CDR1 is SNHLY and CDR2 FYNNEI. The CDR3 is made up of 14 amino acids. J was trimmed by 3 bases and V by 1 base; bases with no gene match: 3. This chain's CDR3 is CASSEGLAGYEQYF. DNA of the CDR3: TGTGCCAGCAGTGAAGGACTAGCTGGCTACGAGCAGTACTTC.

This clone was seen only a few times. The V and J genes are TRBV27 and TRBJ1-1; 10 nucleotides agree with TRBD1. Germline trimming cut 5 bases from V and 3 bases from J; bases unmatched to any gene: 6. This CDR3 has 15 residues. From germline, CDR1 is MNHEY and CDR2 SMNVEV (reference sequence). CDR3 DNA sequence: TGTGCCAGCAGTCGGGACAGGGGAATGGACACTGAAGCTTTCTTT. It translates to CASSRDRGMDTEAFF.

This clone was counted between two and nine times. The V gene is TRBV6-6, the J gene TRBJ1-5, with D maybe TRBD1 (5 bases). V gave up 9 bases and J gave up 6 bases, with 15 bases separating them. The CDR3 totals 13 residues. Germline CDR1 and CDR2: MNHNY and SVGAGI (reference sequence). The CDR3 is CASQGGLGQPQHF. CDR3 DNA: TGTGCCAGTCAGGGAGGGCTGGGTCAGCCCCAGCATTTT.

The rearrangement links TRBV2 to TRBJ2-4; a weak D match, TRBD2 (6 bases). Trimming removed 5 bases from V and 2 bases from J, with 7 bases in between. CDR3 length: 13 residues. Germline CDR1 reads SNHLY; CDR2 reads FYNNEI. As DNA, the CDR3 is TGTGCCAGCAGTCGGGAGACCAAAAACATTCAGTACTTC. Its translation is CASSRETKNIQYF.

V is TRBV7-9 and J is TRBJ1-2, with TRBD1 matching over 7 bases. CDR3 length equals 13 residues. The germline V gene encodes CDR1 SEHNR and CDR2 FQNEAQ (reference sequence). Trimming at V came to 5 bases and at J to 8 bases, leaving 8 bases not matched to a gene. The CDR3 sequence: CASSEEGARGYTF. In nucleotides, the CDR3 is TGTGCCAGCAGCGAAGAGGGGGCGCGGGGCTACACCTTC.

This clone appeared a few times. A junction boundary mismatches the germline segment, possibly from a read error. The chain uses TRBV7-7 and TRBJ2-1; tentative D call: TRBD2 (6 bases). Germline CDR1 is SSHAT and CDR2 is FNYEAQ (reference sequence). The CDR3 spans 15 residues. CDR3 DNA sequence: TGTGCTAGCAGCTTGAAACGGGAGAGCTACAATGAGCAGTTCTTC. Translation: CASSLKRESYNEQFF.